These 18 T cell receptor beta chains came from one sample sequenced in a study of blood T cell repertoires in COVID-19. Clones were sequenced by immunoSEQ multiplex PCR, and TCRdb holds only the in-frame ones, with some missing. This table holds about 360,000 clones, 70% to 90% found once. Sequenced sample: PBMCs or T cells enriched from blood (not recorded which). These receptors all stem from a woman aged 35 to 49 with acute COVID-19.

The chain uses TRBV27 and TRBJ1-2; D perhaps matches TRBD1 (6 bases). The CDR3 is made up of 13 amino acids. Trimming cost V 3 bases and J 8 bases, with 13 bases left between them. The germline V gene has CDR1 MNHEY and CDR2 SMNVEV (reference sequence). This chain's CDR3 is CASSFLGARGYTF. CDR3 nucleotide sequence: TGTGCCAGCAGTTTCCTGGGGGCTAGGGGCTACACCTTC.

The V call is TRBV5-1, the J call TRBJ1-1, with D possibly matching TRBD1 (6 bases). CDR1 and CDR2 (germline): SGHRS, YFSETQ. Trimming pared 2 bases from V and 2 bases from J, leaving 16 bases between. The CDR3 spans 16 residues. The CDR3 DNA is TGCGCCAGCAGCTTTATTCCAGGGGACGACAACACTGAAGCTTTCTTT. Protein product: CASSFIPGDDNTEAFF. Filled out from reference TRBV5-1 and TRBJ1-1, the complete variable domain reads KAGVTQTPRYLIKTRGQQVTLSCSPISGHRSVSWYQQTPGQGLQFLFEYFSETQRNKGNFPGRFSGRQFSNSRSEMNVSTLELGDSALYLCASSFIPGDDNTEAFFGQGTRLTVV.

The chain recombines TRBV12-3 or TRBV12-4 with TRBJ1-2; no clear D. V shed 5 bases and J shed 3 bases, with 7 bases lying between them. CDR3 length: 12 amino acids. CDR3 amino acids: CASSPQYYGYTF. For the CDR3, the DNA is TGTGCCAGCAGTCCCCAGTACTATGGCTACACCTTC.

V and J are TRBV6-5 and TRBJ2-7, with D possibly TRBD2 on 6 matching bases. V lost 6 bases and J 7 bases, leaving 22 bases between the germline ends. The germline CDR1 and CDR2 sequences are MNHEY and SVGAGI. This CDR3 contains 15 residues. The CDR3 loop is CASRDPGLGTREQYF. For the CDR3, the DNA is TGTGCCAGCAGGGACCCGGGACTGGGGACGCGGGAGCAGTACTTC.

This clone showed up just once. J is TRBJ1-3 and V is TRBV7-6, with TRBD1 as a possible D gene (6 bases). Germline V gene lookup returns CDR1 SGHVS and CDR2 FNYEAQ. Between the trimmed V and J ends, which lost 0 bases and 1 base, there was a span of 10 bases. This CDR3 has 16 amino acids. CDR3: CASSLAVTGSGNTIYF. The CDR3 nucleotides are TGTGCCAGCAGCTTAGCGGTTACAGGGTCTGGAAACACCATATATTTT.

The chain uses TRBV27 and TRBJ2-7; 9 bases line up with TRBD2. The CDR3 runs 14 residues. The germline V gene encodes CDR1 MNHEY and CDR2 SMNVEV (reference sequence). The V gene end was trimmed by 7 bases and the J gene end by 7 bases; junction bases not matched to a gene: 11. CDR3 residues: CASTVSGGQGEQYF. CDR3 DNA: TGTGCCAGCACCGTTAGCGGGGGCCAAGGGGAGCAGTACTTC.

CDR3 nucleotides: TGCGCCAGCAGTCGAAGACAGGGGCTCAACGTCCTGACTTTC. Translated: CASSRRQGLNVLTF. The chain uses TRBV5-1 and TRBJ2-6; 8 bases line up with TRBD1. After removal of 5 bases from V and 9 bases from J, the junction contained 7 bases not matched to a gene. Germline loops: CDR1 SGHRS, CDR2 YFSETQ. The CDR3 sequence is 14 residues long.

This clone was seen just once. The chain joins TRBV7-8 to TRBJ2-3; 7 bases are shared with TRBD2. V gave up 2 bases and J gave up 0 bases; unmatched junction bases: 5. CDR1 and CDR2 (germline): SGHVS, FQNEAQ. This CDR3 spans 16 amino acids. The CDR3 loop reads CASSLRASGSTDTQYF. CDR3 nucleotide sequence: TGTGCCAGCAGCTTAAGGGCTAGCGGTAGCACAGATACGCAGTATTTT.

The V and J genes are TRBV24-1 and TRBJ1-2; no clear D gene. CDR3 length: 12 amino acids. The V gene lost 5 bases and the J gene lost 4 bases, with 7 bases spanning the gap. The germline gives CDR1 KGHDR, CDR2 SFDVKD. The CDR3 DNA reads TGTGCCACCAGTGCAATCGGCTATGGCTACACCTTC. Protein product: CATSAIGYGYTF.

The chain carries TRBV12-3 or TRBV12-4 and TRBJ2-3; perhaps TRBD2 as D (6 bases). The CDR3 is 13 amino acids. V lost 6 bases to trimming and J lost 6 bases, with 13 bases between them. In DNA, the CDR3 is TGTGCCAGCAGCCGGGACGCGGGGGATACGCAGTATTTT. It specifies CASSRDAGDTQYF.

The chain recombines TRBV6-1 with TRBJ2-5, with TRBD1 matching over 7 bases. V was pared by 3 bases and J by 2 bases, with 6 bases of the junction left unmatched. From germline, CDR1 is MNHNS and CDR2 SASEGT. The CDR3 is 15 residues long. The CDR3 loop is CASSEFLGQQETQYF. For the CDR3, the DNA is TGTGCCAGCAGTGAGTTTCTGGGACAGCAAGAGACCCAGTACTTC.

The chain carries TRBV5-1 and TRBJ1-3; 9 nucleotides agree with TRBD1. The length of the CDR3 is 14 residues. Looked up from germline, CDR1 is SGHRS and CDR2 is YFSETQ. J was trimmed by 5 bases and V by 4 bases; bases with no gene match: 4. The CDR3 coding sequence is TGCGCCAGCAGCCTGGGACAGGGTAGAAACACCATATATTTT. Translating gives CASSLGQGRNTIYF.

The chain employs TRBV7-9 and TRBJ2-7; no firm D call. The CDR3 covers 12 residues. Germline V gene data show CDR1 as SEHNR and CDR2 as FQNEAQ (reference sequence). V gave up 4 bases and J gave up 9 bases, with 13 bases separating them. This CDR3 reads CASSYDSPRQYF. In DNA, the CDR3 is TGTGCCAGCAGCTACGACTCCCCTCGGCAGTACTTC.

V gene TRBV5-4 combines with J gene TRBJ2-3; 8 bases map to TRBD1. Germline loops: CDR1 SGHNT, CDR2 YYREEE (reference sequence). The length of the CDR3 is 15 residues. Trimming took 4 bases from V and 3 from J; bases not matched to a gene: 7. CDR3 loop: CASSLDRAGTDTQYF. In nucleotides, the CDR3 is TGTGCCAGCAGCCTGGACAGGGCTGGGACAGATACGCAGTATTTT.

This rearrangement joins TRBV19 to TRBJ1-2, with 9 bases that match TRBD1. The ends lost 6 bases at V and 4 bases at J; junction bases unmatched: 9. Per germline, CDR1 LNHDA and CDR2 SQIVND (reference sequence). This CDR3 has 15 amino acids. CDR3: CASRNRDRVIYGYTF. As DNA, the CDR3 is TGTGCCAGTAGAAATCGGGACAGGGTCATCTATGGCTACACCTTC.

V is TRBV11-2 and J is TRBJ1-2, with 8 bases that match TRBD1. After removal of 2 bases from V and 2 bases from J, the junction contained 4 bases not matched to a gene. There are 15 residues in the CDR3. Germline-derived CDR1 and CDR2 are SGHAT and FQNNGV. DNA of the CDR3: TGTGCCAGCAGCTTATCCGGGACAGGCAACTATGGCTACACCTTC. Protein: CASSLSGTGNYGYTF.

DNA for the CDR3: TGTGCCAGCACCTATGGGCCGAACACTGAAGCTTTCTTT. This gives the protein CASTYGPNTEAFF. The V gene is TRBV2, the J gene TRBJ1-1; D unresolved. CDR3 size: 13 residues. Germline V gene sequence: CDR1 SNHLY, CDR2 FYNNEI. V was clipped by 7 bases and J by 1 base, with 10 bases between them.

This clone was picked up a small number of times. CDR3 nucleotides: TGCGCCAGCAGCCCGGCAGGGAACTATGGCTACACCTTC. Translation: CASSPAGNYGYTF. The V call is TRBV4-1, the J call TRBJ1-2; D might be TRBD1 (5 bases). The CDR3 loop spans 13 amino acids. Trimming removed 4 bases at V and 2 bases at J, with 8 bases between. Germline CDR1 is MGHRA and CDR2 is YSYEKL.